This T cell receptor (beta chain) was sequenced for a study of cytomegalovirus exposure and HLA in healthy donors (dated by TCRdb to 2016 to 2017). In terms of the full investigation: According to an earlier analysis of a few hundred of the donors, 150 million to 200 million T cells yielded roughly 110 million unique TCR beta sequences and roughly 280 Gb of sequence data. Approximately 330 gigabases of sequencing data and around 85 million unique TCR sequences made up an early release that covered approximately 620 HLA-typed donors. Of the 300 to 500 genotyped donors, approximately 81% were placed in the genetic ancestry cluster associated with self-reported Caucasian donors. The study aimed to test whether cataloging public T cell receptors could reveal signatures of past pathogen exposure. The study used immunosequencing to profile the T cell repertoires of approximately 630 subjects and linked those repertoires to cytomegalovirus serostatus. Along with the approximately 700-subject first cohort, a separate validation cohort of over a hundred different subjects was used. To predict cytomegalovirus infection status, the study brought together high-throughput TCR immunosequencing, statistical association of individual TCRs with disease status, and machine learning. In a later analysis, previously published TCR beta repertoires from more than 500 donors were re-analyzed and high-resolution HLA genotyping was added so that TCR occurrence patterns could be studied. Rather than using new phenotypic data, the later analysis identified candidate immune exposures from TCR beta sequences and from how often those sequences occurred across donors. To decide whether each TCR beta V gene segment behaved as functional or pseudogenic, an earlier analysis of some 540 of the donors relied on high-throughput TCR beta sequencing. Donor age, sex, ethnicity and CMV serostatus were compiled together with the repertoire data. Genome-wide SNP genotypes for about three fifths of the 666 donors were used in a later genetic analysis, which treated that subset as a discovery cohort. Every repertoire in the discovery cohort had been generated on one and the same sequencing platform. Class I and class II HLA loci were covered by the typing at four-digit resolution. The number of typed donors differed by locus: roughly 629-630 for A, B, C, DRB1 and DQB1; about 520 for DQA1; fewer than 610 for DPA1; and roughly 450 for DPB1. A few DR-DQ haplotypes were handled as single units for association and clustering because linkage in the cohort was strong. Among around 400 genotyped donors of the cohort, an average of roughly 230,000 unique TCR beta nucleotide sequences was sequenced per donor, of which approximately 18% were non-productive. Findings and caveats that apply to the study as a whole: The only immune exposure information available for the cohort was CMV serostatus. V-gene and J-gene trimming of TCR beta chains was associated with a missense DCLRE1C variant in a later genetic analysis, and the association was replicated in an independent cohort. A later analysis found that HLA-associated TCR beta chains were more clonally expanded and had lower generation probabilities than equally common non-associated chains. Only TCR beta chains were sequenced in this cohort, and the absence of alpha or paired-chain data limited detectable features. According to a later genetic analysis, donors in an Asian-associated ancestry cluster had fewer N-insertions in productive TCRs than the approximately 610-donor mean. In a later analysis, TCR association rates were found to vary across HLA loci, with the most associated TCRs seen for DRB1 alleles and the fewest for HLA-C alleles. Because HLA typing was missing for some donors at each locus, association tests included only the typed subset. Sequencing depth was assumed to be roughly uniform across donors in the presence/absence analyses, though that assumption may not hold. Strong co-occurrence of HLA alleles, especially DR and DQ, made assigning TCR associations to individual alleles difficult. A later analysis reported that several top co-occurrence clusters appeared linked to parvovirus B19, influenza, CMV and Epstein-Barr virus. It was suggested by the authors that the approach could potentially be generalized to other disease states and immunological phenotypes. In a later analysis, most CMV-associated TCR beta chains were found to appear HLA-restricted, with HLA associations seemingly driven largely by CMV exposure. While some public TCRs were present in many individuals, most TCR sequences turned up only very rarely across donors. Broadly in line with IMGT annotations, most TCR beta V segments showed up in productive rearrangements about 87% or about 30% of the time in an earlier analysis of 587 of the donors. In both the original and validation cohorts, the classifier was reported to diagnose cytomegalovirus status with high specificity and sensitivity. Linkage disequilibrium might explain the correlated functional status among segregating V segments, but an unknown experimental factor could not be ruled out. Specific HLA alleles were associated with 15,000 to 20,000 TCR beta sequences at a false discovery rate of 0.05 in a later analysis. Because counts were too low, about 17 rarely observed V segments, including chromosome 9 orphons, were excluded from the earlier analysis of some 540 of the donors. The study listed 164 TCR beta chains as associated with cytomegalovirus. A further reported finding was that TCR beta sequences accurately predicted the HLA-A and HLA-B alleles for most subjects in the first cohort. A few of the identified cytomegalovirus-associated TCR beta chains were confirmed in vitro to be specific for cytomegalovirus antigens. A cluster of highly shared sequence variants was judged likely to be a technical artifact of the sequencing pipeline. Some IMGT-functional V segments, including TRBV6-2 and TRBV6-3, could not be told apart with the 87-base-pair reads, so those segments were excluded.

From cysteine to phenylalanine, the CDR3 is 17 amino acids long. CDR3 DNA only is kept here, 51 bases in frame from base 1. The cohort comprised fewer than 750 healthy bone marrow donors. At the time of sampling, all cohort members were nominally healthy, though unrecorded immune exposures were likely present. The donor was CMV seronegative and was included in the group of 352 seronegative cohort members. Each donor provided a peripheral blood sample, and peripheral blood mononuclear cells were used for TCR beta sequencing. The Qiagen DNeasy Blood Extraction Kit was used to extract genomic DNA from the blood cell samples. Library preparation used the immunoSEQ multiplex PCR assay. For the multiplex PCR, a mixture combining 60 forward primers for TCR Vbeta segments and 13 reverse primers for TCR Jbeta segments was used. The CDR3 region of rearranged TCR beta genes was amplified from genomic DNA by a multiplex PCR assay. On the Illumina HiSeq System, the amplified TCR beta libraries were sequenced as 87-base-pair reads. Regarding the original processing steps: A later analysis counted 65 million to 90 million unique TCR beta chains across the 550 to 800 repertoires, and approximately 11 million of these chains were shared by at least two donors. Raw reads were error-corrected and collapsed into unique sequences by a nearest-neighbor algorithm in which closely related sequences were merged to remove PCR and sequencing errors. To assign V, D and J gene segments, CDR3 sequences were aligned to IMGT reference sequences. For a sequence to be retained, a match of at least six nucleotides was required to both a V gene segment and a J gene segment. A rearrangement was called productive if the CDR3 had no stop codons and remained in frame with V and J, and every other rearrangement was called non-productive. Following IMGT convention, CDR3 was defined as the stretch from the second conserved V-encoded cysteine up to the conserved J-encoded phenylalanine. In an earlier analysis of approximately 590 of the donors, sequences lacking an unambiguous match to a single V gene segment were excluded. An earlier analysis of 587 of the donors called V segments functional above 56.7% productive rearrangements and segregating when the between-donor standard deviation exceeded 5%. A statistical classification framework was developed to diagnose cytomegalovirus status using the catalog of TCR beta chain sequences. In a later analysis, V and J genes were assigned by comparing TCR nucleotide sequences against IMGT/GENE-DB human TR gene sequences. In a later analysis, CDR3 sequences and most-parsimonious VDJ recombination scenarios were assigned using the TCRdist pipeline. In a later analysis, each TCR beta chain was defined by its CDR3 amino acid sequence together with its V-gene family, and reads without a unique V-gene family were excluded. To address suspected cross-contamination and a sequencing artifact, a later analysis removed around 590 highly shared, low-generation-probability nucleotide sequences. In a later analysis, a clonal expansion index was calculated for each public chain from normalized within-repertoire ranks of inferred template counts. In a later analysis, generation probabilities were computed using a VDJ recombination model fitted to out-of-frame rearrangements, and the results were checked against IGoR. A later analysis scored TCR-TCR, TCR-HLA and TCR-CMV co-occurrence with hypergeometric tests, applying a repertoire-size bias correction to TCR pairs. A later analysis estimated false discovery rates by permuting HLA or CMV assignments 20 times. In a later analysis, co-occurring TCRs were grouped using DBSCAN, and TCRdist sequence similarity was added for clustering within HLA-allele-positive subsets. For co-occurrence clustering, repertoires with fewer than 30,000 or more than 120,000 public chains were excluded, along with a handful of repertoires with anomalous nucleotide sharing. TCRdb obtained this table from immuneACCESS and retained in-frame rearrangements with V and J assigned. These tables miss some clones; where compared with another copy, unresolved V genes account for less than half of the shortfall, and the remainder is unexplained. The V and J calls and clone size come from that table; D and trimming were worked out from the DNA. This sample is represented by 150,000 to 200,000 clones; about four fifths of them were singletons. Roughly 3% of the sample is in the top ten clones.

Concerning this clone itself: Its antigen is not yet known. One base away there is no much larger clone; base qualities are not given.

Sequenced: PBMCs. The TCR sequence derives from a female donor in good health and CMV-seronegative. The sequence is built from TRBV21-1 and TRBJ2-7; the table names TRBD1, a call not compared with the DNA. TRBV21-1 is labeled a pseudogene. The CDR3 sequence is CASSNIGRDSDPYEQYF. The DNA sequence is given as TGTGCCAGCAGCAATATCGGCAGGGACAGTGATCCTTACGAGCAGTACTTC.